Below, one TCR beta chain is given with its context. Its cognate antigen is unknown. Germline CDR1 and CDR2: MNHEY and SVGAGI. J gave up 9 bases and V 0 bases, and 4 bases lay outside the gene matches. This CDR3 contains 13 residues. These data belong to a study of cytomegalovirus exposure and HLA in healthy donors. General study findings and limits: Later genetic work tied a missense DCLRE1C variant to beta-chain V and J trimming.

60 Vbeta and 13 Jbeta primers were used in PCR. Measured with immunoSEQ multiplex PCR; TCRdb has only the in-frame clones, and not every one. There are more than 85,000 clones in the sample; roughly four fifths occur only once, and 1% to 1.5% lies in the top ten. V usage is TRBV6-5 and J usage is TRBJ1-1; 7 nucleotides agree with TRBD1. The material sequenced was PBMCs. The clonotype comes from a man aged 35 to 55 in good health and CMV-seronegative. The CDR3 sequence is CASSYSGTVKAFF. CDR3 DNA: TGTGCCAGCAGTTACTCAGGGACAGTAAAAGCTTTCTTT.